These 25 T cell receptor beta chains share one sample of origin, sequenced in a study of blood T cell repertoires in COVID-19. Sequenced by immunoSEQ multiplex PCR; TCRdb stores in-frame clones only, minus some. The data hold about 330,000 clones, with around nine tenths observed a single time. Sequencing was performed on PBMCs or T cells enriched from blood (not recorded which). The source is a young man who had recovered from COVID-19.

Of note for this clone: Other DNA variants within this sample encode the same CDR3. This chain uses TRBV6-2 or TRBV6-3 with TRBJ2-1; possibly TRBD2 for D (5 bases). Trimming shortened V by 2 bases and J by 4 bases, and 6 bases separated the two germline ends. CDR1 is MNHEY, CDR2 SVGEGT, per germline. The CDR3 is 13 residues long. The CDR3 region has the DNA TGTGCCAGCAGTTACCGGGGTTACAATGAGCAGTTCTTC. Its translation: CASSYRGYNEQFF.

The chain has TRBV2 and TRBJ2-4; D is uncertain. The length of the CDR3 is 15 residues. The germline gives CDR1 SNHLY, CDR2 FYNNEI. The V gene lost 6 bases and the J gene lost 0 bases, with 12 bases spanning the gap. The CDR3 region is CASSTPVIAKNIQYF. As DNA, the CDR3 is TGTGCCAGCAGCACCCCAGTGATAGCCAAAAACATTCAGTACTTC.

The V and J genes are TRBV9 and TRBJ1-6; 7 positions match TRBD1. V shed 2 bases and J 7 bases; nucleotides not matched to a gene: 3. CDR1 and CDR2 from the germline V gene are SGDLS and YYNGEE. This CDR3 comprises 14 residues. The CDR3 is CASSVRQGNSPLHF. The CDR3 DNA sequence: TGTGCCAGCAGCGTTCGACAGGGAAATTCACCCCTCCACTTT.

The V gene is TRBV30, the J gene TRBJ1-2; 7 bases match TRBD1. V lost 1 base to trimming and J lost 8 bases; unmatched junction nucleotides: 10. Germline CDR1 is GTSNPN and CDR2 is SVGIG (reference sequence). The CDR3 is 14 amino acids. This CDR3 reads CAWSAIQGVGGYTF. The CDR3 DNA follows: TGTGCCTGGAGTGCCATCCAGGGGGTGGGGGGCTACACCTTC.

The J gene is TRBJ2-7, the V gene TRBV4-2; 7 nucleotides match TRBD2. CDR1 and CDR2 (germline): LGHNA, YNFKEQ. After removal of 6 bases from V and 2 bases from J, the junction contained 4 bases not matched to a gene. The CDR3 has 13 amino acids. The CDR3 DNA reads TGTGCCAGCAGACCCAGCGGGGCCTACGAGCAGTACTTC. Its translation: CASRPSGAYEQYF.

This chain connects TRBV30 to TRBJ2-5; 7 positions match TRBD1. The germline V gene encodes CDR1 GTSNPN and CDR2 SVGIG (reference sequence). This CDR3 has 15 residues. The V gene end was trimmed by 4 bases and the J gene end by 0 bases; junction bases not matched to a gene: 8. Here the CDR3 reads CAWNGDSLYQETQYF. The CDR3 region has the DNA TGTGCCTGGAATGGGGACAGTTTGTACCAAGAGACCCAGTACTTC.

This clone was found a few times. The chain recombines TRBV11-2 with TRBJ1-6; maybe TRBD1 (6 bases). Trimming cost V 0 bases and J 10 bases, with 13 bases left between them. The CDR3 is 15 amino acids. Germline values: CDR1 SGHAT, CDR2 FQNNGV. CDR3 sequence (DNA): TGTGCCAGCAGCTTAGAGGCAGACCAGGGGTCACCCCTCCACTTT. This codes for CASSLEADQGSPLHF.

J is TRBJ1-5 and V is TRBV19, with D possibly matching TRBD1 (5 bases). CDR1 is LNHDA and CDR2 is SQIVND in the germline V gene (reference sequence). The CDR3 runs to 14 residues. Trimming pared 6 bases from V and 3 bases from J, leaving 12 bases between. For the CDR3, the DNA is TGTGCCAGTAGGGGGCAGGAACACAATCAGCCCCAGCATTTT. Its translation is CASRGQEHNQPQHF.

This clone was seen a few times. The CDR3 here is CASRGRRVAAAFF. The CDR3 nucleotides are TGTGCCAGCAGGGGCCGCAGGGTAGCGGCAGCTTTCTTT. The J gene is TRBJ1-1, the V gene TRBV12-3 or TRBV12-4, with D possibly TRBD1 on 5 matching bases. This CDR3 is built from 13 residues. Trimming shortened V by 6 bases and J by 10 bases, and 18 bases separated the two germline ends.

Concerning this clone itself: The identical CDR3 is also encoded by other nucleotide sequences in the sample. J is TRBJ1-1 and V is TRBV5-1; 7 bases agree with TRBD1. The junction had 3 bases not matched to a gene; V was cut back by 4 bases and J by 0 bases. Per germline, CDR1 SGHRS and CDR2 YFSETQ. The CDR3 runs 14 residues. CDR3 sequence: CASSLDRVNTEAFF. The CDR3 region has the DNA TGCGCCAGCAGCCTTGACAGGGTGAACACTGAAGCTTTCTTT.

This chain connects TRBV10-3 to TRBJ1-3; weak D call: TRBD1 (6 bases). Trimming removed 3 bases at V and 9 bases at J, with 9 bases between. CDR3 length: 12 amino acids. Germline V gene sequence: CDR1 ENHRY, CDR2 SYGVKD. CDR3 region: CAISDHRVTIYF. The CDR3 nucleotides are TGTGCCATCAGTGACCACAGGGTCACCATATATTTT.

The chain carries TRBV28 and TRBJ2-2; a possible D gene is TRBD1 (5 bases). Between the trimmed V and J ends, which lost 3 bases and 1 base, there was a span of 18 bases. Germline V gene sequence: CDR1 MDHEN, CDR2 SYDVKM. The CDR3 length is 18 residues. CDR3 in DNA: TGTGCCAGCAGTTTTCGGTGGGGTGGGGCAGAGAACACCGGGGAGCTGTTTTTT. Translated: CASSFRWGGAENTGELFF.

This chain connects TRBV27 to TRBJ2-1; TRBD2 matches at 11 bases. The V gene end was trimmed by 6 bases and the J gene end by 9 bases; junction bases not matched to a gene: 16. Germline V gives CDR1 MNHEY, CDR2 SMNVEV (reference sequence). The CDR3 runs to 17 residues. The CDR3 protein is CASRSPSGGMSRSEQFF. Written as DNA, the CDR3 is TGTGCCAGCAGATCCCCTAGCGGGGGGATGTCTAGGAGTGAGCAGTTCTTC.

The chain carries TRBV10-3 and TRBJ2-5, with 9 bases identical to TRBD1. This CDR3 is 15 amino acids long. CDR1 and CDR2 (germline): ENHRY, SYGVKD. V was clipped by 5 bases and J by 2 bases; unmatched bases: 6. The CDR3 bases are TGTGCCATCAGTTTCGGACAGGGGACACAAGAGACCCAGTACTTC. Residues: CAISFGQGTQETQYF.

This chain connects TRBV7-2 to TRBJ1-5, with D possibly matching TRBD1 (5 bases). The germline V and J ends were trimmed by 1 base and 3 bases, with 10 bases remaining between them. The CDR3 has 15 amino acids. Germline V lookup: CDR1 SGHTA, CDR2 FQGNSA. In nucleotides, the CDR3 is TGTGCCAGCAGCTTAGGGGGGGGGAACAATCAGCCCCAGCATTTT. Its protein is CASSLGGGNNQPQHF.

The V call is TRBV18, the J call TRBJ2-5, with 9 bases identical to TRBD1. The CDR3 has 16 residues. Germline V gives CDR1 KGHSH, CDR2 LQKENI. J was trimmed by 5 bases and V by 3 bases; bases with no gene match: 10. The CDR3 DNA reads TGTGCCAGCTCACCTGGTGGGACAGGGTTAATGGAGACCCAGTACTTC. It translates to CASSPGGTGLMETQYF.

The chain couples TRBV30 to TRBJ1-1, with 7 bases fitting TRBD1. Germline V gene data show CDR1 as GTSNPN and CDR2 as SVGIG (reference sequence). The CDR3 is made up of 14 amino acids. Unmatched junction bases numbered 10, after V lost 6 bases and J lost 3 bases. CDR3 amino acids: CACHTLGGYTEAFF. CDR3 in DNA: TGTGCCTGCCACACCTTAGGGGGCTACACTGAAGCTTTCTTT. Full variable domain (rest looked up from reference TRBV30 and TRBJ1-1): SQTIHQWPATLVQPVGSPLSLECTVEGTSNPNLYWYRQAAGRGLQLLFYSVGIGQISSEVPQNLSASRPQDRQFILSSKKLLLSDSGFYLCACHTLGGYTEAFFGQGTRLTVV.

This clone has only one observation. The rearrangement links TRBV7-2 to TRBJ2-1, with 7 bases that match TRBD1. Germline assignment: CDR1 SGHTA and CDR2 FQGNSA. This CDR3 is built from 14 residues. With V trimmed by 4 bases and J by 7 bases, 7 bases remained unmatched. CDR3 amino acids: CASSYRDSRNEQFF. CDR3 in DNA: TGTGCCAGCAGCTACCGGGACAGCCGGAATGAGCAGTTCTTC.

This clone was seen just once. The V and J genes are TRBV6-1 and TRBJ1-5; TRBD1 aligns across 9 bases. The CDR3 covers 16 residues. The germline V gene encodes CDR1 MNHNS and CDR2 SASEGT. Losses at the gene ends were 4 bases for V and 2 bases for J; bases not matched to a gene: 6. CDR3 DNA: TGTGCCAGCAGTGTCCGGGACAGGGTGGGCAATCAGCCCCAGCATTTT. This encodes CASSVRDRVGNQPQHF.

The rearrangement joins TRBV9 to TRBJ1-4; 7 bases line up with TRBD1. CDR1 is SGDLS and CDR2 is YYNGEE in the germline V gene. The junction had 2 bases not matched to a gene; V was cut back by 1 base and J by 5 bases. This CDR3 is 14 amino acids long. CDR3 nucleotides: TGTGCCAGCAGCGTAAGACAGGGAAATGAAAAACTGTTTTTT. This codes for CASSVRQGNEKLFF. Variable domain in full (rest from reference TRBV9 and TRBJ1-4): DSGVTQTPKHLITATGQRVTLRCSPRSGDLSVYWYQQSLDQGLQFLIQYYNGEERAKGNILERFSAQQFPDLHSELNLSSLELGDSALYFCASSVRQGNEKLFFGSGTQLSVL.

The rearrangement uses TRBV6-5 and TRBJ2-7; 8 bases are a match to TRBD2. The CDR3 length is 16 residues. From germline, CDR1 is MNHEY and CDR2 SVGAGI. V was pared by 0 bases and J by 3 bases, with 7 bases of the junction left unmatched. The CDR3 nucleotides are TGTGCCAGCAGTTACTCGAAGGGGACTAGGAGCTACGAGCAGTACTTC. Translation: CASSYSKGTRSYEQYF.

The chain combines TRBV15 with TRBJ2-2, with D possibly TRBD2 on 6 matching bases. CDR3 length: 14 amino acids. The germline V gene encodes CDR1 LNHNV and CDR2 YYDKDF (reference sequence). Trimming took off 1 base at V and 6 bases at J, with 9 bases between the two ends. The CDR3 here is CATSRGTSSGELFF. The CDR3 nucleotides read TGTGCCACCAGCAGAGGTACTAGCTCCGGGGAGCTGTTTTTT.

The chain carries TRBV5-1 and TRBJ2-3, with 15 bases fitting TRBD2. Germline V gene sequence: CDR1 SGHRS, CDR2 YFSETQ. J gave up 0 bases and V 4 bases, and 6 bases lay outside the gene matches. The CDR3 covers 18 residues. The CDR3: CASSPGLAGGTSTDTQYF. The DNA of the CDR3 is TGCGCCAGCAGCCCCGGACTAGCGGGGGGGACTAGCACAGATACGCAGTATTTT.

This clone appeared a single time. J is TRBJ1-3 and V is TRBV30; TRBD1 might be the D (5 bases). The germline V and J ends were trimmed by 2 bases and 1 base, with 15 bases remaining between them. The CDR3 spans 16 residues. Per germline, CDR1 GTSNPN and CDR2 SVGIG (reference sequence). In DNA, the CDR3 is TGTGCCTGGAGTTTAACAGGTAAACCTTCTGGAAACACCATATATTTT. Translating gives CAWSLTGKPSGNTIYF.

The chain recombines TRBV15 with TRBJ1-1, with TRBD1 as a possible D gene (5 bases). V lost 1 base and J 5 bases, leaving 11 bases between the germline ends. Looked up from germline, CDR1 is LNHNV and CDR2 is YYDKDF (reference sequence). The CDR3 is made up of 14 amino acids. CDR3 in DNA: TGTGCCACCAGCAGAGTGGGGGGTCGGACTGAAGCTTTCTTT. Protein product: CATSRVGGRTEAFF.